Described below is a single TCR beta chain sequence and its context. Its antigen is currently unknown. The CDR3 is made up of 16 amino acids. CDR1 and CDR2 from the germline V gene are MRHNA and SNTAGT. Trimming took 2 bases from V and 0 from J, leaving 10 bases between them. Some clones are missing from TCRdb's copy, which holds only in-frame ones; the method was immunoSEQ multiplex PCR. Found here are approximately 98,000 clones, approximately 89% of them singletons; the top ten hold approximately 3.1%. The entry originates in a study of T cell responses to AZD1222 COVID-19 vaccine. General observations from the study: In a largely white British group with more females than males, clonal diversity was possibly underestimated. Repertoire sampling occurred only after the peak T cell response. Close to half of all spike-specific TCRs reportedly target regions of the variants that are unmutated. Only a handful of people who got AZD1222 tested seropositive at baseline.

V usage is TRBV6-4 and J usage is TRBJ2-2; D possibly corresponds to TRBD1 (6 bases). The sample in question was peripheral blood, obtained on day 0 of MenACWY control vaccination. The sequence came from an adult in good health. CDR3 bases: TGTGCCAGCAGTGACCTGACAGGTTCGAACACCGGGGAGCTGTTTTTT. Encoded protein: CASSDLTGSNTGELFF.